This T cell receptor beta chain was profiled in a study of T cell responses to AZD1222 COVID-19 vaccine. Method: immunoSEQ multiplex PCR; TCRdb's copy keeps in-frame clones and lacks some. The table has approximately 150,000 clones, 92% seen once. Trimming left V 5 bases short and J 4 bases short, with 18 bases between. The germline V gene encodes CDR1 SGHRS and CDR2 YFSETQ. CDR3 length: 15 amino acids. The TCR originated in an adult in good health. This chain uses TRBV5-1 with TRBJ2-5; D is perhaps TRBD1 or TRBD2 (6 bases each). This specimen was peripheral blood, taken on day 0 of MenACWY control vaccination. The CDR3 reads CASRTGGGIGETQYF. The CDR3 DNA follows: TGCGCCAGCAGGACAGGTGGCGGGATAGGAGAGACCCAGTACTTC.